The entry below describes one T cell receptor (beta chain). This record comes from a study of cytomegalovirus exposure and HLA in healthy donors. Overall study context: A data release that came early held approximately 85 million unique TCRs from HLA-typed donors.

V shed 5 bases and J shed 3 bases, with 10 bases lying between them. The CDR3 consists of 13 residues. Germline CDR1 and CDR2: SGHVS and FNYEAQ. Primers: 60 Vbeta forward and 13 Jbeta reverse. The data were produced by immunoSEQ multiplex PCR, yet TCRdb's version contains in-frame clones alone and is incomplete. The table has 150,000 to 200,000 clones, 84% seen once. The V and J genes are TRBV7-6 and TRBJ2-5; D remains ambiguous. The sample consisted of PBMCs. This receptor was taken from a man between 18 and 29 years old in good health and CMV-seronegative. The CDR3 here is CASSIPPEETQYF. CDR3 nucleotides: TGTGCCAGCAGCATCCCCCCAGAAGAGACCCAGTACTTC.